This section outlines one T cell receptor beta chain sequence together with its context. The entry originates in a study of blood T cell repertoires in COVID-19. Overall study context: Samples taken during acute and convalescent COVID-19 were collected in the United States, Italy and Spain. PBMCs, B-cell-depleted T cells, or T cells were the source of the cDNA or gDNA that made up the material.

In the source study's methods: Reference gene primer amplification in the assay estimated nucleated cell counts. Profiling relied on immunoSEQ multiplex PCR, and the TCRdb table lists in-frame clones only, not all of them. V, J and clone size derive from that table, while D and trimming were established from the DNA sequence. This sample has about 400,000 clones, with approximately 86% found just once. The receptor's source is a human donor in a cohort sampled during active COVID-19. Sequenced: peripheral blood.

CDR3 amino acids: CASSRGASGELFF. For the CDR3, the DNA is TGTGCCAGCAGTAGGGGTGCGTCCGGGGAGCTGTTTTTT. J is TRBJ2-2 and V is TRBV7-3; possibly TRBD1 for D (5 bases). The germline V gene has CDR1 SGHTA and CDR2 FQGTGA. Trimming took off 6 bases at V and 6 bases at J, with 11 bases between the two ends. The CDR3 length is 13 residues.